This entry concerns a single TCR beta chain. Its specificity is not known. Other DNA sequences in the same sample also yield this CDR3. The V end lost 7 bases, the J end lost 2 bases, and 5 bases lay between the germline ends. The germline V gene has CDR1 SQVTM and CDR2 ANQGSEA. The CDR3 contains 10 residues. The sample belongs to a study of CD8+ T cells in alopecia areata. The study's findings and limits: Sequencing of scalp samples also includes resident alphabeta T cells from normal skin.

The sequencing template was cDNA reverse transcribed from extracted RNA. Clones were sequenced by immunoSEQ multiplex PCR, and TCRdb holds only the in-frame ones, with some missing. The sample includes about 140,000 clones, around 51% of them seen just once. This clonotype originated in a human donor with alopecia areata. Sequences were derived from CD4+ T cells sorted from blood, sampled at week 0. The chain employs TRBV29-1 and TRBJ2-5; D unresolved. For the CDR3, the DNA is TGCAGCGCCGGTCAAGAGACCCAGTACTTC. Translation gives CSAGQETQYF.